The sequence of this T cell receptor beta chain was determined in a study of OX40 agonist ivuxolimab in advanced cancers. Regarding the study as a whole: The antigens recognized by the expanded peripheral T cells, that is their antigen specificity, were not determined. Dose levels from 0.1 to 3.0 mg/kg saw CD4+ and CD8+ blood T cells expand clonally by week 6.

Concerning this clone itself: Its antigen remains unknown.

Using immunoSEQ multiplex PCR, the repertoire was profiled, and TCRdb retains in-frame clones only, with some absent. Of fewer than 100,000 clones in the sample, 86% were seen once. This specimen was CD4+ or CD8+ T cells sorted from blood, taken in a trial of the OX40 agonist ivuxolimab. The source of this sequence is an adult with an advanced solid tumor such as melanoma, head and neck, liver or kidney cancer.

CDR3 in DNA: TGTGCCAGCAGCCGAATACAGGGTACGAAGTACTTC. Translation: CASSRIQGTKYF. This chain links TRBV11-2 with TRBJ2-4, with D possibly TRBD1 on 6 matching bases. The V end lost 5 bases, the J end lost 14 bases, and 16 bases lay between the germline ends. CDR1 is SGHAT and CDR2 is FQNNGV in the germline V gene. This CDR3 is 12 amino acids long.